Below, 32 T cell receptor beta chains from the same sample are listed, as sequenced in a study of T cells after yellow fever vaccination. TCRdb re-derived calls from the 5' RACE reads in MiXCR, one entry per CDR3 protein. The sample lists 400,000 or so distinct CDR3 sequences, 6.2% occurring once. The material was PBMCs, obtained 5 days after the yellow fever booster vaccination. The receptor set was obtained from a man under 40 who received the YFV17D yellow fever vaccine.

This clonotype was seen only once. The genes are TRBV5-1 and TRBJ1-2; unclear D gene. Looked up from germline, CDR1 is SGHRS and CDR2 is YFSETQ. V lost 4 bases and J 8 bases, leaving 12 bases between the germline ends. This CDR3 is built from 12 residues. CDR3 region: CASSPPWPGYTF. The CDR3 DNA follows: TGCGCCAGCAGCCCCCCGTGGCCCGGCTACACCTTC.

This clonotype was counted many times. V usage is TRBV4-3 and J usage is TRBJ1-2; 7 bases are shared with TRBD1. Germline V lookup: CDR1 LGHNA, CDR2 YSLEER. With V trimmed by 4 bases and J by 5 bases, 4 bases remained unmatched. This CDR3 comprises 13 residues. The CDR3 loop reads CASSPRTGYGYTF. CDR3 bases: TGCGCCAGCAGCCCTCGGACAGGATATGGCTACACCTTC.

This clonotype was seen many times. J is TRBJ2-1 and V is TRBV28, with 8 nucleotides matching TRBD2. Germline assignment: CDR1 MDHEN and CDR2 SYDVKM. The ends lost 6 bases at V and 4 bases at J; junction bases unmatched: 11. The length of the CDR3 is 16 residues. The CDR3 bases are TGTGCCAGCAGCCCGGGGGCTGGCGGGAGGTACAATGAGCAGTTCTTC. It is translated as CASSPGAGGRYNEQFF.

This clonotype was counted between two and nine times. This chain connects TRBV7-2 to TRBJ2-1, with D maybe TRBD2 (5 bases). Germline CDR1 reads SGHTA; CDR2 reads FQGNSA. V was pared by 1 base and J by 6 bases, with 10 bases between. CDR3 size: 14 residues. The CDR3 loop is CASSLDRGTNEQFF. The CDR3 DNA follows: TGTGCCAGCAGCTTAGACCGGGGAACCAATGAGCAGTTCTTC.

This chain joins TRBV20-1 and TRBJ2-2, with 11 bases matching TRBD1. The CDR3 consists of 14 residues. V lost 5 bases to trimming and J lost 7 bases; unmatched junction nucleotides: 6. Germline lookup yields CDR1 DFQATT and CDR2 SNEGSKA (reference sequence). CDR3 nucleotides: TGCAGTGCTTCCGGACAGGGGGCCGTCGGGGAGCTGTTTTTT. Translated, it gives CSASGQGAVGELFF.

This chain connects TRBV18 to TRBJ2-1, with D tentatively TRBD1 (6 bases). The V gene lost 5 bases and the J gene lost 6 bases, with 14 bases spanning the gap. The CDR3 contains 14 residues. Germline V CDR1 and CDR2: KGHSH, LQKENI. CDR3 sequence: CASSTIQGFNEQFF. In nucleotides, the CDR3 is TGTGCCAGCTCAACGATTCAGGGGTTCAATGAGCAGTTCTTC.

The chain recombines TRBV28 with TRBJ2-1; TRBD2 agrees at 12 bases. Per germline, CDR1 MDHEN and CDR2 SYDVKM. V lost 7 bases, J lost 5 bases, and 6 bases stayed unmatched. CDR3 length: 15 amino acids. CDR3 nucleotides: TGTGCCAGCATTCGGACTAGCGGGAAAAACAATGAGCAGTTCTTC. Its translation: CASIRTSGKNNEQFF.

The sample holds a few counts of this clonotype. The gene calls are TRBV19 and TRBJ1-4; D is undetermined. V gave up 6 bases and J gave up 3 bases, with 11 bases separating them. CDR3 length: 14 residues. Per the germline V gene, CDR1 is LNHDA and CDR2 is SQIVND (reference sequence). The CDR3, as DNA: TGTGCCAGTAGGACTACAGCGGCTAATGAAAAACTGTTTTTT. It encodes CASRTTAANEKLFF.

The rearrangement joins TRBV18 to TRBJ2-1; 7 positions agree with TRBD2. The CDR3 length is 16 residues. The trim removed 3 bases at V and 0 bases at J, leaving 5 bases unmatched. Per the germline V gene, CDR1 is KGHSH and CDR2 is LQKENI. CDR3 sequence: CASSPRDYSSYNEQFF. Written as DNA, the CDR3 is TGTGCCAGCTCACCCCGGGACTACAGCTCCTACAATGAGCAGTTCTTC.

This clonotype was seen a few times. The chain links TRBV20-1 to TRBJ2-2; D might be TRBD1 or TRBD2, each matching 5 bases. V gave up 5 bases and J gave up 5 bases, with 15 bases separating them. The CDR3 has 14 residues. Germline CDR1 is DFQATT and CDR2 is SNEGSKA (reference sequence). CDR3 loop: CSAAGDGATGELFF. The CDR3 nucleotides read TGCAGTGCTGCTGGGGACGGCGCGACCGGGGAGCTGTTTTTT.

The chain carries TRBV19 and TRBJ2-7; 7 bases agree with TRBD2. CDR3 length equals 13 residues. V was pared by 8 bases and J by 2 bases, with 6 bases of the junction left unmatched. Germline values: CDR1 LNHDA, CDR2 SQIVND (reference sequence). This chain's CDR3 is CASSSGNPYEQYF. CDR3 coding DNA: TGTGCCAGTTCCAGCGGGAATCCCTACGAGCAGTACTTC.

This clonotype was counted many times. This chain links TRBV29-1 with TRBJ2-7, with TRBD2 identical over 13 bases. Germline V CDR1 and CDR2: SQVTM, ANQGSEA. Trimming at V came to 7 bases and at J to 6 bases, leaving 3 bases not matched to a gene. The CDR3 has 12 residues. The CDR3 reads CSAGTSGTEQYF. CDR3 nucleotides: TGCAGCGCCGGGACTAGCGGGACCGAGCAGTACTTC.

This clonotype was observed many times. This chain links TRBV9 with TRBJ2-5; D remains unclear. This CDR3 contains 14 residues. The germline V gene has CDR1 SGDLS and CDR2 YYNGEE. The V gene lost 0 bases and the J gene lost 1 base, with 7 bases spanning the gap. The CDR3 spells CASSVEGLQETQYF. For the CDR3, the DNA is TGTGCCAGCAGCGTAGAGGGCCTCCAAGAGACCCAGTACTTC.

The gene calls are TRBV20-1 and TRBJ1-1; 8 bases match TRBD1. This CDR3 is built from 15 residues. J lost 1 base, V lost 1 base, and 5 bases had no gene match. Germline CDR1 DFQATT, CDR2 SNEGSKA (reference sequence). The CDR3 DNA reads as TGCAGTGCTAGAGGGCAGGGGGCGCGGAACACTGAAGCTTTCTTT. It encodes CSARGQGARNTEAFF.

This clonotype came up a few times. CDR3 amino acids: CASLDKANYGYTF. In DNA form, the CDR3 reads TGTGCCAGCCTAGATAAAGCTAACTATGGCTACACCTTC. The chain has TRBV6-1 and TRBJ1-2; D remains unclear. CDR1 is MNHNS, CDR2 SASEGT, per germline. The CDR3 runs to 13 residues. Trimming removed 8 bases from V and 0 bases from J, with 10 bases in between.

DNA of the CDR3: TGTGCCAGCAGTTTGGATAGGCCCTCCTACAATGAGCAGTTCTTC. Its protein product is CASSLDRPSYNEQFF. The V gene is TRBV28, the J gene TRBJ2-1, with no clear D. Germline values: CDR1 MDHEN, CDR2 SYDVKM. V lost 3 bases, J lost 0 bases, and 9 bases lay in between. The CDR3 is 15 residues long. Combining the CDR3 with reference TRBV28 and TRBJ2-1 gives the whole variable domain DVKVTQSSRYLVKRTGEKVFLECVQDMDHENMFWYRQDPGLGLRLIYFSYDVKMKEKGDIPEGYSVSREKKERFSLILESASTNQTSMYLCASSLDRPSYNEQFFGPGTRLTVL.

In this sample, this clonotype turned up a few times. The chain carries TRBV12-3 or TRBV12-4 and TRBJ2-7; 10 nucleotides line up with TRBD2. J gave up 0 bases and V 4 bases, and 6 bases lay outside the gene matches. This CDR3 is built from 16 residues. Here the CDR3 reads CASSSGTSVLSYEQYF. The CDR3 coding sequence is TGTGCCAGCAGTTCCGGGACTAGCGTACTCTCCTACGAGCAGTACTTC.

There are many counts of this clonotype. The genes are TRBV5-5 and TRBJ2-1, with a tentative D call TRBD2 (5 bases). The CDR3 covers 15 residues. Germline V gives CDR1 SGHKS, CDR2 YYEKEE (reference sequence). The germline V and J ends were trimmed by 4 bases and 0 bases, with 11 bases remaining between them. CDR3 bases: TGTGCCAGCAGCGGGTCGAGGGTCTCCTACAATGAGCAGTTCTTC. It specifies CASSGSRVSYNEQFF.

This clonotype has a handful of counts. The chain is built from TRBV15 and TRBJ2-7; perhaps TRBD1 as D (6 bases). The CDR3 is made up of 12 amino acids. Germline CDR1 LNHNV, CDR2 YYDKDF (reference sequence). The V end was cut by 3 bases, the J end by 7 bases, with 10 bases between. CDR3 nucleotide sequence: TGTGCCACCAGCAGGTCGACAGGAGAGCAGTACTTC. This codes for CATSRSTGEQYF.

The chain recombines TRBV5-1 with TRBJ2-5; D is perhaps TRBD2 (6 bases). V lost 7 bases and J lost 4, with 23 bases in between. Germline V gives CDR1 SGHRS, CDR2 YFSETQ. The CDR3 loop spans 16 amino acids. CDR3 residues: CASLSGGDLIGETQYF. CDR3 nucleotide sequence: TGCGCCAGCCTCTCGGGCGGGGATCTGATAGGAGAGACCCAGTACTTC.

There are a few counts of this clonotype. The chain employs TRBV20-1 and TRBJ2-1, with TRBD2 identical over 7 bases. The J segment lost 15 bases and the V segment lost 1 base, leaving 15 bases of the junction unmatched. The CDR3 length is 14 residues. Germline V lookup: CDR1 DFQATT, CDR2 SNEGSKA (reference sequence). The CDR3 reads CSARARTRDYGTFF. In DNA form, the CDR3 reads TGCAGTGCTAGAGCTAGGACCAGGGACTATGGAACGTTCTTC.

This clonotype was counted between two and nine times. The rearrangement joins TRBV20-1 to TRBJ1-6; D is ambiguous. The CDR3 runs 14 residues. The V end was cut by 0 bases, the J end by 4 bases, with 7 bases between. The germline gives CDR1 DFQATT, CDR2 SNEGSKA (reference sequence). The CDR3 sequence is CSARDQGYNSPLHF. The CDR3 nucleotides read TGCAGTGCTAGAGATCAAGGTTATAATTCACCCCTCCACTTT.

This CDR3 reads CSARDTAGELFF. Written as DNA, the CDR3 is TGCAGTGCTAGGGATACCGCCGGGGAGCTGTTTTTT. V and J are TRBV20-1 and TRBJ2-2; the D is unclear. Germline-derived CDR1 and CDR2 are DFQATT and SNEGSKA (reference sequence). This CDR3 is 12 amino acids long. V lost 3 bases to trimming and J lost 6 bases, with 8 bases between them.

This clonotype was seen more than once but under ten times. The genes are TRBV20-1 and TRBJ2-2; D may be TRBD1 or TRBD2 (5 bases each). CDR3 size: 14 residues. Germline-derived CDR1 and CDR2 are DFQATT and SNEGSKA (reference sequence). Trimming removed 3 bases from V and 4 bases from J, with 12 bases in between. Here the CDR3 DNA reads TGCAGTGCTAGTTCAGGGAGTCTCACCGGGGAGCTGTTTTTT. As protein: CSASSGSLTGELFF.

In this sample, this clonotype turned up a few times. The chain is built from TRBV29-1 and TRBJ2-7; D not resolved. This CDR3 has 11 amino acids. Germline-derived CDR1 and CDR2 are SQVTM and ANQGSEA. Trimming stripped 3 bases from V and 3 bases from J, with 6 bases between. CDR3 residues: CSVEAFYEQYF. The CDR3 DNA reads TGCAGCGTTGAGGCCTTCTACGAGCAGTACTTC.

This clonotype appeared many times. The rearrangement uses TRBV12-3 or TRBV12-4 and TRBJ2-7; 8 bases are a match to TRBD2. This CDR3 comprises 14 residues. Trimming took 4 bases from V and 6 from J; bases not matched to a gene: 8. CDR3 in DNA: TGTGCCAGCAGTTCCGGGACTAGTTCGTCCGAGCAGTACTTC. Translating gives CASSSGTSSSEQYF.

The chain is built from TRBV28 and TRBJ2-5, with 7 bases that match TRBD1. CDR1 is MDHEN and CDR2 is SYDVKM in the germline V gene. The CDR3 consists of 15 residues. The J segment lost 1 base and the V segment lost 6 bases, leaving 8 bases of the junction unmatched. The CDR3 region is CASSQGQVGQETQYF. The CDR3 nucleotides are TGTGCCAGCAGCCAAGGACAGGTCGGCCAAGAGACCCAGTACTTC.

This clonotype was counted ten times or more. The V gene is TRBV6-1, the J gene TRBJ2-1; TRBD2 is a possible D gene (5 bases). CDR1 and CDR2 from the germline V gene are MNHNS and SASEGT. V lost 6 bases and J 7 bases, leaving 19 bases between the germline ends. The CDR3 contains 15 residues. This CDR3 is CASRKTIRSWNEQFF. The CDR3 nucleotides are TGTGCCAGCAGAAAGACTATTCGTTCATGGAATGAGCAGTTCTTC.

This clonotype was seen ten or more times. The CDR3 nucleotides are TGTGCCAGCAGCTTAGTGCCGGGGACGGGAGCCAAAAACATTCAGTACTTC. Its protein is CASSLVPGTGAKNIQYF. The chain recombines TRBV7-2 with TRBJ2-4, with D perhaps TRBD1 or TRBD2 (5 bases each). CDR1 and CDR2 from the germline V gene are SGHTA and FQGNSA. Trimming removed 1 base at V and 0 bases at J, with 13 bases between. The CDR3 is 17 residues long.

This clonotype came up a few times. As DNA, the CDR3 is TGCAGTGCCAAGGACACCTCTAGCACAGATACGCAGTATTTT. Translating gives CSAKDTSSTDTQYF. The gene calls are TRBV20-1 and TRBJ2-3, with TRBD1 as a possible D gene (5 bases). CDR1 is DFQATT, CDR2 SNEGSKA, per germline (reference sequence). The CDR3 covers 14 residues. V lost 6 bases and J lost 0, with 13 bases in between.

This chain joins TRBV4-2 and TRBJ2-2, with D possibly matching TRBD2 (7 bases). CDR1 and CDR2 from the germline V gene are LGHNA and YNFKEQ. CDR3 length equals 17 residues. The V gene lost 8 bases and the J gene lost 5 bases, with 24 bases spanning the gap. CDR3 sequence (DNA): TGTGCCAGCGCCCCTGGAGGGGGGGGATTCCGAACCGGGGAGCTGTTTTTT. The encoded protein is CASAPGGGGFRTGELFF.

This clonotype was found many times. This sequence joins TRBV15 and TRBJ2-5, with unresolved D. From germline, CDR1 is LNHNV and CDR2 YYDKDF (reference sequence). This CDR3 contains 12 residues. V lost 4 bases and J lost 2, with 5 bases in between. The CDR3, as DNA: TGTGCCACCAGCATTTCACAAGAGACCCAGTACTTC. Translation: CATSISQETQYF.